These 23 T cell receptor beta chains were all obtained from the same sample, sequenced in a study of T cell responses to AZD1222 COVID-19 vaccine. Clones were sequenced by immunoSEQ multiplex PCR, and TCRdb holds only the in-frame ones, with some missing. Of some 110,000 clones in the sample, about 86% were seen once. This specimen was peripheral blood, taken 28 days after the second AZD1222 dose. These receptors were obtained from an adult who received the AZD1222 COVID-19 vaccine.

The chain combines TRBV2 with TRBJ1-5, with D hard to call. Germline assignment: CDR1 SNHLY and CDR2 FYNNEI. This CDR3 region has 16 residues. The germline V and J ends were trimmed by 6 bases and 0 bases, with 15 bases remaining between them. DNA for the CDR3: TGTGCCAGCAGACGAAACGAAGTACCTAGCAATCAGCCCCAGCATTTT. Its translation is CASRRNEVPSNQPQHF.

The chain carries TRBV27 and TRBJ2-7, with no clear D. The CDR3 loop spans 14 amino acids. The V end lost 3 bases, the J end lost 7 bases, and 16 bases lay between the germline ends. Germline V lookup: CDR1 MNHEY, CDR2 SMNVEV (reference sequence). The CDR3 DNA follows: TGTGCCAGCAGTTTCCCCGGGCTAGTGAGTGAGCAGTACTTC. Residues: CASSFPGLVSEQYF.

This clone was seen only a few times. The chain uses TRBV9 and TRBJ1-6; 10 bases line up with TRBD1. Germline V gene data show CDR1 as SGDLS and CDR2 as YYNGEE. The CDR3 has 15 amino acids. V gave up 3 bases and J gave up 11 bases; unmatched junction bases: 8. CDR3 DNA sequence: TGTGCCAGCAGCGCGGGGACAGGGGAAGGACCACCCCTCCACTTT. Protein: CASSAGTGEGPPLHF.

The chain is built from TRBV24-1 and TRBJ1-1; D not resolved. CDR3 length: 13 amino acids. Germline loops: CDR1 KGHDR, CDR2 SFDVKD. V was cut by 3 bases and J by 8 bases, with 12 bases left in between. The CDR3 sequence is CATSDGVLGEAFF. DNA of the CDR3: TGTGCCACCAGTGATGGGGTGTTAGGAGAAGCTTTCTTT.

J is TRBJ2-1 and V is TRBV7-9; weak D call: TRBD2 (6 bases). Trimming shortened V by 1 base and J by 6 bases, and 13 bases separated the two germline ends. There are 15 residues in the CDR3. Per germline, CDR1 SEHNR and CDR2 FQNEAQ (reference sequence). CDR3: CASSLEGRGLNEQFF. The DNA of the CDR3 is TGTGCCAGCAGCTTAGAGGGGCGGGGCCTCAATGAGCAGTTCTTC.

This clone was counted only a few times. This chain uses TRBV30 with TRBJ2-3, with 7 bases fitting TRBD2. The ends lost 4 bases at V and 2 bases at J; junction bases unmatched: 12. Germline assignment: CDR1 GTSNPN and CDR2 SVGIG (reference sequence). The CDR3 contains 16 residues. The CDR3 is CAWTRGLSLNTDTQYF. The DNA for the CDR3 is TGTGCCTGGACGAGGGGACTAAGCCTGAACACAGATACGCAGTATTTT. Supplemented by reference TRBV30 and TRBJ2-3, the full variable domain reads SQTIHQWPATLVQPVGSPLSLECTVEGTSNPNLYWYRQAAGRGLQLLFYSVGIGQISSEVPQNLSASRPQDRQFILSSKKLLLSDSGFYLCAWTRGLSLNTDTQYFGPGTRLTVL.

This clone occurred a few times. J is TRBJ1-6 and V is TRBV5-1; the D is unclear. Trimming removed 2 bases from V and 6 bases from J, with 15 bases in between. This CDR3 is built from 16 residues. Germline V CDR1 and CDR2: SGHRS, YFSETQ. The CDR3 DNA is TGCGCCAGCAGCTTCGACTACAAAGAGCCTAATTCACCCCTCCACTTT. It specifies CASSFDYKEPNSPLHF. Together with reference TRBV5-1 and TRBJ1-6, the CDR3 gives the full variable domain: KAGVTQTPRYLIKTRGQQVTLSCSPISGHRSVSWYQQTPGQGLQFLFEYFSETQRNKGNFPGRFSGRQFSNSRSEMNVSTLELGDSALYLCASSFDYKEPNSPLHFGNGTRLTVT.

This clone appeared a single time. The rearrangement joins TRBV9 to TRBJ2-1; weak D call: TRBD2 (5 bases). V dropped 0 bases and J dropped 6 bases, with 16 bases sitting between them. Germline V gives CDR1 SGDLS, CDR2 YYNGEE. CDR3 size: 16 residues. CDR3: CASSVGERTSRNEQFF. The CDR3 bases are TGTGCCAGCAGCGTAGGGGAGCGGACCTCACGCAATGAGCAGTTCTTC.

This clone has only one observation. The chain is built from TRBV30 and TRBJ2-2; no firm D call. Trimming removed 0 bases from V and 6 bases from J, with 8 bases in between. This CDR3 has 13 amino acids. The germline V gene encodes CDR1 GTSNPN and CDR2 SVGIG (reference sequence). Written as DNA, the CDR3 is TGTGCCTGGAGTGTACAAGTAGCCGGGGAGCTGTTTTTT. Encoded protein: CAWSVQVAGELFF. The full variable domain, rest sourced from reference TRBV30 and TRBJ2-2, is SQTIHQWPATLVQPVGSPLSLECTVEGTSNPNLYWYRQAAGRGLQLLFYSVGIGQISSEVPQNLSASRPQDRQFILSSKKLLLSDSGFYLCAWSVQVAGELFFGEGSRLTVL.

V is TRBV12-3 or TRBV12-4 and J is TRBJ1-6; tentatively, D is TRBD1 (6 bases). Trimming cost V 6 bases and J 14 bases, with 17 bases left between them. The CDR3 contains 13 residues. CDR3 sequence: CASRADSLGTLHF. The CDR3 DNA reads as TGTGCCAGCAGGGCGGACAGTCTAGGAACCCTCCACTTT.

This chain links TRBV7-8 with TRBJ2-7; 13 nucleotides align to TRBD2. Germline CDR1 and CDR2: SGHVS and FQNEAQ. Trimming cost V 5 bases and J 3 bases; bases outside gene matches: 7. The CDR3 totals 16 residues. The CDR3 nucleotides read TGTGCCAGCAGCCCCGAGGGACTAGCGGGAATCTACGAGCAGTACTTC. Residues: CASSPEGLAGIYEQYF.

The chain joins TRBV29-1 to TRBJ1-5; D remains unclear. Germline-derived CDR1 and CDR2 are SQVTM and ANQGSEA. V was clipped by 1 base and J by 4 bases, with 5 bases between them. This CDR3 contains 12 residues. CDR3 region: CSVEVDNQPQHF. As DNA, the CDR3 is TGCAGCGTTGAAGTCGATAATCAGCCCCAGCATTTT.

The chain couples TRBV9 to TRBJ2-3, with 9 bases fitting TRBD2. This CDR3 region has 17 residues. V lost 0 bases and J lost 2; bases outside the gene matches: 7. Germline V gene lookup returns CDR1 SGDLS and CDR2 YYNGEE. CDR3 sequence reads: CASSVGLAGLNTDTQYF. CDR3 coding DNA: TGTGCCAGCAGCGTAGGGCTAGCGGGACTTAACACAGATACGCAGTATTTT.

The rearrangement uses TRBV6-5 and TRBJ1-1, with D hard to call. CDR3 length equals 12 residues. CDR1 is MNHEY and CDR2 is SVGAGI in the germline V gene. V lost 7 bases and J 5 bases, leaving 11 bases between the germline ends. In DNA, the CDR3 is TGTGCCAGCATGGAAGGGCGGACTGAAGCTTTCTTT. It specifies CASMEGRTEAFF.

V and J are TRBV5-1 and TRBJ1-1, with D perhaps matching TRBD1 (6 bases). Trimming took off 0 bases at V and 3 bases at J, with 15 bases between the two ends. The length of the CDR3 is 16 residues. Germline-derived CDR1 and CDR2 are SGHRS and YFSETQ. The CDR3 spells CASSLEGGGRYTEAFF. DNA for the CDR3: TGCGCCAGCAGCTTGGAGGGTGGGGGGCGCTACACTGAAGCTTTCTTT.

V is TRBV5-4 and J is TRBJ2-5, with 10 bases lining up with TRBD2. The junction had 8 bases not matched to a gene; V was cut back by 0 bases and J by 9 bases. Germline V gives CDR1 SGHNT, CDR2 YYREEE (reference sequence). There are 15 residues in the CDR3. The CDR3 nucleotides read TGTGCCAGCAGCTTGGTAGCGGGGGGTCCCGGGGCCCAGTACTTC. Its translation: CASSLVAGGPGAQYF.

The rearrangement joins TRBV5-1 to TRBJ2-3; 9 nucleotides match TRBD2. J gave up 4 bases and V 3 bases, and 3 bases lay outside the gene matches. There are 14 residues in the CDR3. Germline CDR1 and CDR2: SGHRS and YFSETQ. The CDR3 DNA is TGCGCCAGCAGCTGGCGCGGGAGGGCAGATACGCAGTATTTT. Translating it yields CASSWRGRADTQYF. Full variable domain (remainder filled in from reference TRBV5-1 and TRBJ2-3): KAGVTQTPRYLIKTRGQQVTLSCSPISGHRSVSWYQQTPGQGLQFLFEYFSETQRNKGNFPGRFSGRQFSNSRSEMNVSTLELGDSALYLCASSWRGRADTQYFGPGTRLTVL.

This sequence joins TRBV5-1 and TRBJ2-6, with D possibly matching TRBD1 (6 bases). Trimming cost V 2 bases and J 0 bases, with 12 bases left between them. Germline V gene sequence: CDR1 SGHRS, CDR2 YFSETQ. The CDR3 extends over 17 amino acids. This CDR3 reads CASSFRQAGSGANVLTF. The CDR3 DNA reads TGCGCCAGCAGCTTCCGACAGGCCGGCTCTGGGGCCAACGTCCTGACTTTC.

The rearrangement links TRBV30 to TRBJ2-2; no firm D call. V was cut by 5 bases and J by 1 base, with 11 bases left in between. CDR3 size: 14 residues. Germline V lookup: CDR1 GTSNPN, CDR2 SVGIG (reference sequence). CDR3 DNA sequence: TGTGCCTGGGATCGTACCTTGAACACCGGGGAGCTGTTTTTT. It is translated as CAWDRTLNTGELFF.

The chain is built from TRBV19 and TRBJ1-1, with D perhaps TRBD1 (6 bases). The germline V gene encodes CDR1 LNHDA and CDR2 SQIVND (reference sequence). The CDR3 length is 14 residues. V lost 5 bases and J 6 bases, leaving 16 bases between the germline ends. The CDR3 coding sequence is TGTGCCAGTAGTGTAACAGGGACTGTTGCTGAAGCTTTCTTT. It encodes CASSVTGTVAEAFF.

The chain joins TRBV5-4 to TRBJ1-2; D not certain. The CDR3 loop spans 13 amino acids. Per germline, CDR1 SGHNT and CDR2 YYREEE (reference sequence). V dropped 7 bases and J dropped 4 bases, with 14 bases sitting between them. CDR3 sequence: CASAPEAGYGYTF. The CDR3 DNA sequence: TGTGCCAGCGCTCCTGAAGCCGGCTATGGCTACACCTTC.

This sequence joins TRBV6-2 or TRBV6-3 and TRBJ1-1; D not certain. The germline V gene has CDR1 MNHEY and CDR2 SVGEGT. CDR3 size: 12 residues. Trimming pared 6 bases from V and 7 bases from J, leaving 12 bases between. The CDR3 nucleotides read TGTGCCAGCAGCGTAACATCTGGTGAAGCTTTCTTT. It translates to CASSVTSGEAFF.

The J gene is TRBJ1-3, the V gene TRBV5-1; 7 nucleotides align to TRBD1. The CDR3 consists of 14 residues. V trimming: 6 bases; J trimming: 0 bases; junction bases outside the gene matches: 3. The germline V gene has CDR1 SGHRS and CDR2 YFSETQ. CDR3 nucleotides: TGCGCCAGCAAAGCAGGGGGCTCTGGAAACACCATATATTTT. Translated: CASKAGGSGNTIYF.